These T cell receptor beta chains were read from a single sample in a study of regulatory T cells in long-lasting Graves disease. TCRdb ran MiXCR on the multiplex PCR reads and lists one entry per CDR3 protein. The sample lists 420,000 or so distinct CDR3 sequences, roughly 15% occurring once. These data were likewise used in another study, on T cells in Graves' hyperthyroidism and ophthalmopathy.

This specimen was peripheral blood mononuclear cells (PBMCs), taken at new diagnosis, from a patient treated with antithyroid drugs. These receptor sequences come from a woman under 30 with Graves disease. CDR3s include the opening cysteine and the closing phenylalanine or tryptophan. A D gene is named only where the DNA matches it firmly. Expanded clones are given a class, and other clones once, few, many or no size at all.

size | J | V | D | DNA | CDR3
once | TRBJ2-7 | TRBV27 | TRBD2 | TGTGCCAGCAGTCCGACTCCAGCGGGGAGGGCCTACGAGCAGTACTTC | CASSPTPAGRAYEQYF
. | TRBJ2-7 | TRBV15 | . | TGTGCCACCAGCAGCCGGGCCTCCTACGAGCAGTACTTC | CATSSRASYEQYF
. | TRBJ2-7 | TRBV6-2/TRBV6-3 | TRBD2 | TGTGCCAGCAGTTACGGTGCCGGGACTAGCGGGAGAGTAGAGCAGTACTTC | CASSYGAGTSGRVEQYF
many | TRBJ2-7 | TRBV4-1 | . | TGCGCCAGCAGCCAAGAAGAAGCGACCGTGTACGAGCAGTACTTC | CASSQEEATVYEQYF
many | TRBJ2-7 | TRBV28 | . | TGTGCCAGCACTTCGGCGGGCGGAAACTACGAGCAGTACTTC | CASTSAGGNYEQYF
. | TRBJ2-2 | TRBV5-4 | . | TGTGCCAGCTCAGGGGGGCTAGCGGGGAACACCGGGGAGCTGTTTTTT | CASSGGLAGNTGELFF
. | TRBJ2-1 | TRBV9 | TRBD2 | TGTGCCAGCAGCGTAGTAGCGGGAGTCTACAATGAGCAGTTCTTC | CASSVVAGVYNEQFF
. | TRBJ1-2 | TRBV12-5 | TRBD1 | TGTGCTAGTGGTTTGGGATTCTCGACAGGGACCGGCTACACCTTC | CASGLGFSTGTGYTF
. | TRBJ1-3 | TRBV2 | . | TGTGCCAGCAGTGTTCAGGAAATTGGAAACACCATATATTTT | CASSVQEIGNTIYF
few | TRBJ1-4 | TRBV20-1 | . | TGCAGTGCCACGACTTGGGAAAAACTGTTTTTT | CSATTWEKLFF
many | TRBJ1-1 | TRBV6-2/TRBV6-3 | . | TGTGCCAGCAGTTACATCAGGGTGCGCACTGAAGCTTTCTTT | CASSYIRVRTEAFF
. | TRBJ2-2 | TRBV20-1 | . | TGCAGTGCATTGGGGGCTTTGAGTTCGATCACCGGGGAGCTGTTTTTT | CSALGALSSITGELFF
few | TRBJ2-6 | TRBV7-8 | . | TGTGCCAGCAGCTTAGTGGAGGGTGTGGGGGCCAACGTCCTGACTTTC | CASSLVEGVGANVLTF
. | TRBJ2-5 | TRBV28 | . | TGTGCCACCAAGACAGGCCCAGGGGAGACCCAGTACTTC | CATKTGPGETQYF
. | TRBJ2-1 | TRBV4-3 | TRBD2 | TGCGCCAGCAGCCAAGATACGGGAGGGCCGAGGAATGAGCAGTTCTTC | CASSQDTGGPRNEQFF
. | TRBJ2-1 | TRBV27 | . | TGTGCCAGCAGTGCCCAGGGGAGGGATGAGCAGTTCTTC | CASSAQGRDEQFF
. | TRBJ2-1 | TRBV24-1 | . | TGTGCCACCAGTGATCTCAAGGCACAGCAGTTCTTC | CATSDLKAQQFF
few | TRBJ1-3 | TRBV12-3/TRBV12-4 | . | TGTGCCAGCAGCAGCCCTACTAGGGGCCGCCAGGGATACACCATATATTTT | CASSSPTRGRQGYTIYF
many | TRBJ2-5 | TRBV6-2/TRBV6-3 | . | TGTGCCAGCAGTTACAGGCTGGAGACCCAGTACTTC | CASSYRLETQYF
few | TRBJ2-7 | TRBV11-2 | TRBD1 | TGTGCCAGCAGCTTACTACGGGGGACAGGGGGCGGCGAGCAGTACTTC | CASSLLRGTGGGEQYF
few | TRBJ2-1 | TRBV30 | . | TGTGCCTGGAGTGTAGGGTCAGGAACCCATGAGCAGTTCTTC | CAWSVGSGTHEQFF
few | TRBJ1-1 | TRBV5-1 | . | TGCGCCAGCAGCTGGGGAGGGGGAGGAAACACTGAAGCTTTCTTT | CASSWGGGGNTEAFF
many | TRBJ2-1 | TRBV6-2/TRBV6-3 | TRBD1 | TGTGCCAGCATGGGTGCCTCCGGGACAGCCTCCTACAATGAGCAGTTCTTC | CASMGASGTASYNEQFF
many | TRBJ1-1 | TRBV18 | TRBD1 | TGTGCCAGCTCACCCTGGGACAGGGAGCGAGCTTTCTTT | CASSPWDRERAFF
few | TRBJ2-1 | TRBV18 | TRBD2 | TGTGCCAGCTCACCTGCGGTAGCGGGAGTCTATGAGCAGTTCTTC | CASSPAVAGVYEQFF
few | TRBJ2-1 | TRBV5-1 | . | TGCGCCAGCAGCCCCCTTCCGGACAATGAGCAGTTCTTC | CASSPLPDNEQFF
many | TRBJ2-7 | TRBV3-1 | TRBD2 | TGTGCCAGCAGCCAAGTAGCGGGAGGAACCTACGAGCAGTACTTC | CASSQVAGGTYEQYF
few | TRBJ1-6 | TRBV9 | TRBD1 | TGTGCCAGCAGCGTAGTGGGGACAGGGTCCTCACCCCTCCACTTT | CASSVVGTGSSPLHF
few | TRBJ2-1 | TRBV7-3 | . | TGTGCCAGCAGCTTAACGGCAGGCAACAATGAGCAGTTCTTC | CASSLTAGNNEQFF
many | TRBJ2-1 | TRBV3-1 | . | TGTGCCAGCAGCCAAGAGAGTGGGGCGACGAATGAGCGGTTCTTC | CASSQESGATNERFF
many | TRBJ1-6 | TRBV7-2 | . | TGTGCCAGCAGCCCGGACTCGAGCTCCTATAATTCACCCCTCCACTTT | CASSPDSSSYNSPLHF
many | TRBJ1-2 | TRBV10-3 | TRBD1 | TGTGCCATCAGTGAGTCGATTGGGACAGGGAGTTCTTATGGCTACACCTTC | CAISESIGTGSSYGYTF
. | TRBJ2-7 | TRBV5-6 | . | TGTGCCAGCAGCTTCTACAGGGTGATCTACGAGCAGTACTTC | CASSFYRVIYEQYF
once | TRBJ2-1 | TRBV10-3 | TRBD2 | TGTGCCATCAGCTTGGGACTAGCGGGGGACCCCTGGAATGAGCAGTTCTTC | CAISLGLAGDPWNEQFF
many | TRBJ2-7 | TRBV12-3/TRBV12-4 | . | TGTGCCAGCAGTCTCAACTGGGACGGCTGGAGTCTCGAGCAGTACTTC | CASSLNWDGWSLEQYF
many | TRBJ1-3 | TRBV28 | TRBD1 | TGTGCCAGCACCAGGGGGGATCTCTCTGGAAACACCATATATTTT | CASTRGDLSGNTIYF
many | TRBJ2-7 | TRBV10-1 | TRBD2 | TGCGCCAGCATGGACTTTGAGACTAGCGGGAGGGCGGGATACGAGCAGTACTTC | CASMDFETSGRAGYEQYF
. | TRBJ2-7 | TRBV6-5 | . | TGTGCCAGCAGTTACTCGGAGGGCTTGGAGCAGTACTTC | CASSYSEGLEQYF
few | TRBJ2-3 | TRBV19 | TRBD1 | TGTGCCAGTAGTACGTTCACAGGGGCGGATACGCAGTATTTT | CASSTFTGADTQYF
. | TRBJ2-7 | TRBV3-1 | . | TGTGCCAGCAGCGTGGTTGGGGACGAGCAGTACTTC | CASSVVGDEQYF
few | TRBJ2-2 | TRBV7-3 | . | TGTGCCAGCAGCTTAATCGCGGTTCCCGGGGAGCTGTTTTTT | CASSLIAVPGELFF
once | TRBJ1-3 | TRBV29-1 | . | TGCAGCGTTGTATCCAGCCTATACGGAAACACCATATATTTT | CSVVSSLYGNTIYF
few | TRBJ2-1 | TRBV9 | . | TGTGCCAGCAGCGTTTACTCCTACAATGAGCAGTTCTTC | CASSVYSYNEQFF
many | TRBJ1-3 | TRBV3-1 | . | TGTGCCAGCAGCCTATATCGGACAGCCTCTGGAAACACCATATATTTT | CASSLYRTASGNTIYF
. | TRBJ2-6 | TRBV19 | . | TGTGCCAGTAAAGGCCTCAGGGGCTCTGGGGCCAACGTCCTGACTTTC | CASKGLRGSGANVLTF
few | TRBJ2-1 | TRBV19 | TRBD1 | TGTGCCAGTAGTATCCAGGGACAGGTCGGCAATGAGCAGTTCTTC | CASSIQGQVGNEQFF
many | TRBJ2-7 | TRBV28 | TRBD2 | TGTGCCAGCAGTTATGGGTCCGGACTAGCTGCCTTC | CASSYGSGLAAF
few | TRBJ2-2 | TRBV24-1 | . | TGTGCCACCAGTGATTCTGGCTTGAACACCGGGGAGCTGTTTTTT | CATSDSGLNTGELFF
. | TRBJ2-5 | TRBV5-5 | . | TGTGCCAGCAGCTTGTTGCCCGTTGAGACCCAGTACTTC | CASSLLPVETQYF
many | TRBJ2-7 | TRBV28 | TRBD2 | TGTGCCAGCAATTCCCGGGAGGCCTACGAGCAGTACTTC | CASNSREAYEQYF